This TCR beta chain was retrieved from a study of beta chain features in type 1 diabetes. Study-level background: Age, gender and cell yields were alike across patients and healthy donors. Study-wide results and caveats: Amplification by PCR could prefer shorter templates, with the same effect in patients and controls. Insertions at VDJ junctions were less frequent in type 1 diabetes patients. These patients also deleted more nucleotides at the same junctions. Among all four CD4+ subsets, Type 1 diabetes patients had TCRB CDR3s that were moderately but significantly shorter.

Reverse transcribing all isolated RNA meant expressed TCRB transcripts were sequenced. Naive, central memory and regulatory T cell samples averaged around 4 million immunoSEQ reads each. TCRdb's copy holds only in-frame clones and misses some; the assay was immunoSEQ multiplex PCR. The sample shows about 340,000 clones, roughly 14% of them seen only once. Turning to this clone: Antigen unknown. No conserved phenylalanine or tryptophan is present at the end of the CDR3, so a read error is the likely explanation. No DNA is shown, since the ends of the CDR3 on it are uncertain; the CDR3 is the one TCRdb lists.

The sequenced material came from naive CD4+ T cells from blood. The sequence was obtained from a young woman with type 1 diabetes.

This CDR3 reads CSVRRLAGGKDTQY. The chain is built from TRBV29-1 and TRBJ2-3; no DNA check was done on the table's D call, TRBD2. With termini counted, the CDR3 has 14 amino acids. Germline V gene lookup returns CDR1 SQVTM and CDR2 ANQGSEA.